Sequencing of this T cell receptor beta chain was carried out in a study of blood T cell repertoires in COVID-19 (dated by TCRdb to about 2020). Regarding the complete study: Samples from collaborators originated in the United States, Italy and Spain and spanned both the acute and convalescent phases of COVID-19. The prospective study material was composed of cDNA or gDNA derived from T cells, B-cell-depleted T cells, or PBMCs. Subjects who had been exposed to COVID-19, were actively infected with it, or had recovered from it provided the deeply sampled blood TCRbeta repertoires that made up the dataset. The repertoires were released in a freely available public database intended as a resource for research on the immune response to SARS-CoV-2. The samples were drawn from the first 160 participants of the ongoing ImmuneRACE study and from over 950 subjects provided by 6 global collaborators. Sample metadata almost always included a de-identified subject ID, COVID-19 status, age in years and sex. HLA class I and class II types, where available, came from metadata supplied by the sample provider rather than from assay-based typing. Results and caveats for the whole study, not just this receptor: The amount of clinical and demographic metadata varied by source and participant and was provided uncurated.

As for this clone: No cognate antigen has been identified for it. No qualities accompany the bases; no much larger clone lies one base away.

Each collaborating institution followed its own protocols to collect whole blood in K2EDTA tubes. For TCRbeta analysis, collaborators shipped samples as frozen whole blood, isolated PBMCs, or DNA extracted from either of those sample types. Looking up the germline V gene yields CDR1 SGDLS and CDR2 YYNGEE. The CDR3, cysteine through phenylalanine, is 14 amino acids long. Of the read, only the CDR3 DNA is kept; its 42 bases are in frame from base 1. The V end loses 1 base and the J end loses 8 bases, and a stretch of 13 bases separates them. The immunoSEQ Assay, a bias-controlled multiplex PCR, was used to amplify TCRbeta CDR3 regions from genomic DNA. The paper's processing steps were these. Within the assay, amplification of reference gene primers was used to estimate how many nucleated cells each sample contained. Sequence reads were collapsed and filtered to measure the absolute abundance of every unique TCRbeta CDR3 rearrangement. For each sample, productive Simpson clonality was calculated as the square root of Simpson's diversity index over productive rearrangements. This immuneACCESS table, as held by TCRdb, lists in-frame sequences with V and J called but not all clones. Of the missing ones, under half trace to an unresolved V gene in checked studies; the others have no known cause. Clone size and the V and J calls come from that table; the DNA yielded D and trimming. This sample has about 16,000 clones in its table, and about 92% of those were observed once. Together, the top ten hold around 6% of the sample.

This chain is built from TRBV9 and TRBJ2-4; a weak D assignment points to TRBD2 (6 bases agree). The sequenced sample consisted of peripheral blood. The sequence was obtained from a human donor in a cohort sampled during active COVID-19. In nucleotides, the sequence is TGTGCCAGCAGCGTAAGCGGGCGTCGGGACATTCAGTACTTC. Its product reads: CASSVSGRRDIQYF. With the portions outside the CDR3 filled from the reference TRBV9 and TRBJ2-4 genes, the complete variable region becomes DSGVTQTPKHLITATGQRVTLRCSPRSGDLSVYWYQQSLDQGLQFLIQYYNGEERAKGNILERFSAQQFPDLHSELNLSSLELGDSALYFCASSVSGRRDIQYFGAGTRLSVL.